A single sample gave rise to the 20 T cell receptor beta chains below, sequenced in a study of T cells in localized non-small cell lung cancer. Measured with immunoSEQ multiplex PCR; TCRdb has only the in-frame clones, and not every one. The data hold tens of thousands of clones, with roughly 91% observed a single time. The input for sequencing was PBMCs, taken before any cancer treatment. These receptors were obtained from a woman aged 40 to 75 with stage II lung adenocarcinoma.

The chain couples TRBV10-3 to TRBJ1-3, with D unresolved. Germline CDR1 reads ENHRY; CDR2 reads SYGVKD. Trimming shortened V by 5 bases and J by 3 bases, and 14 bases separated the two germline ends. This CDR3 has 15 amino acids. CDR3 in amino acids: CAISTAAGLGNTIYF. The CDR3 DNA follows: TGTGCCATCAGTACCGCGGCAGGCCTTGGAAACACCATATATTTT.

This clone was seen more than once but under ten times. The chain couples TRBV5-1 to TRBJ2-7; maybe TRBD2 (5 bases). CDR3 size: 15 residues. In germline, CDR1 is SGHRS, CDR2 YFSETQ. Between the trimmed V and J ends, which lost 0 bases and 0 bases, there was a span of 10 bases. The CDR3 nucleotides are TGCGCCAGCAGCTTGGAGAGAGGGCTCTCCTACGAGCAGTACTTC. The encoded protein is CASSLERGLSYEQYF.

The chain's CDR3 is CASTPGAFYGYTF. CDR3 sequence (DNA): TGTGCCAGCACCCCCGGAGCGTTCTATGGCTACACCTTC. The V and J genes are TRBV7-2 and TRBJ1-2; no definite D call. This CDR3 spans 13 amino acids. V shed 7 bases and J shed 4 bases, with 13 bases lying between them. The V gene's germline CDR1 is SGHTA and CDR2 FQGNSA. The variable domain in full, completed from reference TRBV7-2 and TRBJ1-2, reads GAGVSQSPSNKVTEKGKDVELRCDPISGHTALYWYRQSLGQGLEFLIYFQGNSAPDKSGLPSDRFSAERTGGSVSTLTIQRTQQEDSAVYLCASTPGAFYGYTFGSGTRLTVV.

The chain couples TRBV14 to TRBJ1-3; D call uncertain. The germline V gene has CDR1 SGHDN and CDR2 FVKESK. Trimming pared 0 bases from V and 0 bases from J, leaving 12 bases between. The CDR3 sequence is 17 residues long. CDR3 sequence reads: CASSQEGRTGSGNTIYF. CDR3 DNA sequence: TGTGCCAGCAGCCAAGAAGGAAGGACCGGCTCTGGAAACACCATATATTTT.

The chain's CDR3 is CASSPNRRDKNTEAFF. CDR3 in DNA: TGTGCCAGCAGCCCAAACCGCCGGGACAAGAACACTGAAGCTTTCTTT. This chain connects TRBV5-4 to TRBJ1-1; tentative D call: TRBD1 (6 bases). V lost 4 bases and J 1 base, leaving 17 bases between the germline ends. The CDR3 loop spans 16 amino acids. Germline V lookup: CDR1 SGHNT, CDR2 YYREEE (reference sequence).

The chain carries TRBV6-1 and TRBJ2-4; D might be TRBD2 (5 bases). Germline-derived CDR1 and CDR2 are MNHNS and SASEGT. With 7 bases removed from V and 1 base from J, the gap between germline ends came to 23 bases. The CDR3 contains 18 residues. The CDR3 DNA reads as TGTGCCAGCACTGACTACATACTCCCGGGCCGTGCCAAAAACATTCAGTACTTC. Encoded protein: CASTDYILPGRAKNIQYF.

This clone was counted a single time. This chain connects TRBV4-1 to TRBJ1-2, with 7 bases lining up with TRBD1. This CDR3 contains 15 residues. Unmatched junction bases numbered 6, after V lost 1 base and J lost 4 bases. Germline CDR1 is MGHRA and CDR2 is YSYEKL. The CDR3 region is CASSQGDREVYGYTF. The CDR3 region has the DNA TGCGCCAGCAGCCAAGGTGACAGGGAAGTCTATGGCTACACCTTC.

V usage is TRBV7-9 and J usage is TRBJ2-3; 11 nucleotides line up with TRBD2. The V gene end was trimmed by 6 bases and the J gene end by 0 bases; junction bases not matched to a gene: 5. Germline values: CDR1 SEHNR, CDR2 FQNEAQ (reference sequence). The CDR3 loop spans 16 amino acids. The CDR3 loop reads CASSRWTSGSTDTQYF. The CDR3 nucleotides are TGTGCCAGCAGTCGATGGACTAGCGGGAGCACAGATACGCAGTATTTT.

V and J are TRBV28 and TRBJ1-4; no firm D call. The CDR3 runs to 14 residues. The V end was cut by 5 bases, the J end by 0 bases, with 7 bases between. Germline CDR1 MDHEN, CDR2 SYDVKM. Written as DNA, the CDR3 is TGTGCCAGCAGTACAGATGCAACTAATGAAAAACTGTTTTTT. Translation gives CASSTDATNEKLFF.

The chain couples TRBV15 to TRBJ2-3; the match to TRBD2 covers 8 bases. There are 17 residues in the CDR3. Germline V gives CDR1 LNHNV, CDR2 YYDKDF (reference sequence). Losses at the gene ends were 5 bases for V and 3 bases for J; bases not matched to a gene: 13. The CDR3 DNA sequence: TGTGCCACCAGCGGAAGATCAAGCGGGAGCGGAACAGATACGCAGTATTTT. It translates to CATSGRSSGSGTDTQYF.

The chain combines TRBV9 with TRBJ2-5; D possibly corresponds to TRBD2 (5 bases). The CDR3 has 16 amino acids. V lost 2 bases, J lost 2 bases, and 16 bases lay in between. Looked up from germline, CDR1 is SGDLS and CDR2 is YYNGEE. In DNA form, the CDR3 reads TGTGCCAGCAGCGTTGGACTCGCAGGCCAACAAGAGACCCAGTACTTC. Amino acid sequence: CASSVGLAGQQETQYF.

This rearrangement joins TRBV14 to TRBJ2-3; D gene unclear. This CDR3 region has 12 residues. The germline V gene has CDR1 SGHDN and CDR2 FVKESK. V was cut by 1 base and J by 4 bases, with 3 bases left in between. The CDR3 is CASSQVPDTQYF. The CDR3 coding sequence is TGTGCCAGCAGCCAAGTTCCAGATACGCAGTATTTT.

This rearrangement joins TRBV19 to TRBJ1-2; unclear D gene. Germline V gene sequence: CDR1 LNHDA, CDR2 SQIVND (reference sequence). CDR3 length: 14 amino acids. Deletions cut 6 bases from V and 4 bases from J, with 15 bases between. In DNA form, the CDR3 reads TGTGCCAGTAGGCCAGAGGGATGGTCCTATGGCTACACCTTC. It specifies CASRPEGWSYGYTF.

This chain joins TRBV5-1 and TRBJ2-7; 9 bases match TRBD1. The V gene's germline CDR1 is SGHRS and CDR2 YFSETQ. This CDR3 spans 16 amino acids. V shed 0 bases, J shed 3 bases, and the junction held 7 bases outside the gene matches. CDR3 region: CASSLGGTGPNYEQYF. The CDR3 nucleotides are TGCGCCAGCAGCTTGGGTGGGACAGGGCCTAACTACGAGCAGTACTTC.

The CDR3 DNA reads TGTGCCAGTAGTCCCTCAAGAGGGCGAGAGACCCAGTACTTC. Encoded protein: CASSPSRGRETQYF. The chain couples TRBV19 to TRBJ2-5; a weak D match, TRBD2 (5 bases). Between the trimmed V and J ends, which lost 5 bases and 4 bases, there was a span of 14 bases. Germline V gene lookup returns CDR1 LNHDA and CDR2 SQIVND (reference sequence). The CDR3 spans 14 residues.

The chain combines TRBV5-1 with TRBJ2-1; 9 bases match TRBD2. Looked up from germline, CDR1 is SGHRS and CDR2 is YFSETQ. The J segment lost 1 base and the V segment lost 4 bases, leaving 9 bases of the junction unmatched. This CDR3 has 17 amino acids. The CDR3 spells CASSPPASGVSYNEQFF. The CDR3 DNA follows: TGCGCCAGCAGCCCTCCGGCTAGCGGGGTTTCCTACAATGAGCAGTTCTTC.

The V and J genes are TRBV2 and TRBJ1-2; no reliable D call. The germline gives CDR1 SNHLY, CDR2 FYNNEI. V gave up 6 bases and J gave up 5 bases, with 19 bases separating them. The CDR3 length is 15 residues. The CDR3 spells CASSPQVLEGYGYTF. For the CDR3, the DNA is TGTGCCAGCAGCCCCCAAGTCCTCGAAGGATATGGCTACACCTTC.

The V and J genes are TRBV5-1 and TRBJ1-4; 9 bases match TRBD1. The CDR3 is made up of 14 amino acids. V shed 5 bases, J shed 5 bases, and the junction held 4 bases outside the gene matches. Germline assignment: CDR1 SGHRS and CDR2 YFSETQ. CDR3 DNA sequence: TGCGCCAGCAGGATCGGGACAGGGAATGAAAAACTGTTTTTT. Residues: CASRIGTGNEKLFF. Together with reference TRBV5-1 and TRBJ1-4, the CDR3 gives the full variable domain: KAGVTQTPRYLIKTRGQQVTLSCSPISGHRSVSWYQQTPGQGLQFLFEYFSETQRNKGNFPGRFSGRQFSNSRSEMNVSTLELGDSALYLCASRIGTGNEKLFFGSGTQLSVL.

This chain links TRBV5-8 with TRBJ1-2, with D possibly being TRBD1 (5 bases). The CDR3 has 14 residues. Germline CDR1 is SGHTS and CDR2 is YDEGEE. Trimming removed 0 bases from V and 8 bases from J, with 14 bases in between. In DNA form, the CDR3 reads TGTGCCAGCAGCTTGGCGGGGGAATCGAGAGGCTACACCTTC. Translating it yields CASSLAGESRGYTF.

The J gene is TRBJ2-1, the V gene TRBV28; D is undetermined. The germline V and J ends were trimmed by 3 bases and 10 bases, with 10 bases remaining between them. Germline CDR1 reads MDHEN; CDR2 reads SYDVKM. This CDR3 is built from 12 residues. In DNA, the CDR3 is TGTGCCAGCAGTTTTCCCATAAGGGAGCAGTTCTTC. This encodes CASSFPIREQFF. The variable domain in full, completed from reference TRBV28 and TRBJ2-1, reads DVKVTQSSRYLVKRTGEKVFLECVQDMDHENMFWYRQDPGLGLRLIYFSYDVKMKEKGDIPEGYSVSREKKERFSLILESASTNQTSMYLCASSFPIREQFFGPGTRLTVL.